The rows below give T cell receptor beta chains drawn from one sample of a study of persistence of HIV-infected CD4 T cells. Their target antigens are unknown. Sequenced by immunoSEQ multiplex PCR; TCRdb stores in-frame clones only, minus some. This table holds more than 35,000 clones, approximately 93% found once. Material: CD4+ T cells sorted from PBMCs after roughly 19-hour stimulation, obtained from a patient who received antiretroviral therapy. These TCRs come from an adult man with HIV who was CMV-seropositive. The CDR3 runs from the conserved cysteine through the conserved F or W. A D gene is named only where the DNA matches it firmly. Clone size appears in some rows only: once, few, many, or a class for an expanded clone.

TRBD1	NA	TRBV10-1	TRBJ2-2	CASSGDRGPSNTGELFF	TGCGCCAGCAGTGGGGACAGGGGGCCCTCGAACACCGGGGAGCTGTTTTTT
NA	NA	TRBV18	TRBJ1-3	CASSPKAGQISGNTIYF	TGTGCCAGCTCACCAAAGGCTGGGCAGATCTCTGGAAACACCATATATTTT
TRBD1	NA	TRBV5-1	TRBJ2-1	CASSILQGAHNEQFF	TGCGCCAGCAGCATATTACAGGGGGCACACAATGAGCAGTTCTTC
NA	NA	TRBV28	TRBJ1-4	CASSFPGRGNEKLFF	TGTGCCAGCAGTTTCCCGGGGCGCGGTAATGAAAAACTGTTTTTT
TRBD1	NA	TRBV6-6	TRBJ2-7	CASSYDRAEQYF	TGTGCCAGCAGTTACGACAGGGCCGAGCAGTACTTC
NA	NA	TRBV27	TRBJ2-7	CASSFQGPYEQYF	TGTGCCAGCAGTTTTCAGGGACCCTACGAGCAGTACTTC
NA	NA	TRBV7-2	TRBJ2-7	CASSLNPTGEQYF	TGTGCCAGCAGCTTAAATCCAACCGGCGAGCAGTACTTC
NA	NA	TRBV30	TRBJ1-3	CAWGTGLSGNTIYF	TGTGCCTGGGGAACAGGACTCTCTGGAAACACCATATATTTT
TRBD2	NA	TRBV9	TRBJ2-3	CASSVGLAGATDTQYF	TGTGCCAGCAGCGTAGGGCTAGCGGGGGCCACAGATACGCAGTATTTT
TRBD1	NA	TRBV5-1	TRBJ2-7	CASSRETGGSYEQYF	TGCGCCAGCAGCAGGGAAACAGGGGGCTCCTACGAGCAGTACTTC
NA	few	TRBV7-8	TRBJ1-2	CASSGEGPRGGYTF	TGTGCCAGCAGCGGCGAGGGCCCCAGGGGAGGCTACACCTTC
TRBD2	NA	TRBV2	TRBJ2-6	CASTGLAISGANVLTF	TGTGCCAGCACTGGACTAGCGATTTCTGGGGCCAACGTCCTGACTTTC
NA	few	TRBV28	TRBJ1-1	CASTRQELNTEAFF	TGTGCCAGCACCCGACAAGAATTGAACACTGAAGCTTTCTTT
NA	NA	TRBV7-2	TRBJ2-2	CASSLRLNTGELFF	TGTGCCAGCAGCTTAAGGCTCAACACCGGGGAGCTGTTTTTT
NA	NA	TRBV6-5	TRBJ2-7	CASSISGSYEQYF	TGTGCCAGCAGTATATCAGGATCCTACGAGCAGTACTTC
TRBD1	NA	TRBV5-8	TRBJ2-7	CASSLGDRDYEQYF	TGTGCCAGCAGCCTAGGGGACAGAGATTACGAGCAGTACTTC
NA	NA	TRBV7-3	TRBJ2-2	CASSLEPGGPGELFF	TGTGCCAGCAGCTTAGAGCCAGGGGGGCCCGGGGAGCTGTTTTTT
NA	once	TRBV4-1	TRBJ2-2	CASSQDIRSGANTGELFF	TGCGCCAGCAGCCAAGATATACGTAGTGGGGCGAACACCGGGGAGCTGTTTTTT
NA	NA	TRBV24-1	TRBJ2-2	CATSALQGKAGELFF	TGTGCCACCAGCGCCTTACAGGGTAAAGCCGGGGAGCTGTTTTTT
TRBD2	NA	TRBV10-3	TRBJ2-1	CAISESERGHLNEQFF	TGTGCCATCAGTGAGAGTGAGCGGGGGCACTTAAATGAGCAGTTCTTC
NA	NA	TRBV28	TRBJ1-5	CASSLQGKGNQPQHF	TGTGCCAGCAGTTTACAGGGGAAGGGCAATCAGCCCCAGCATTTT
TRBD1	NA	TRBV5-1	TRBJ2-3	CASSKGQGYTDTQYF	TGCGCCAGCAGCAAAGGACAGGGATACACAGATACGCAGTATTTT
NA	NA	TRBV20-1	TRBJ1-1	CSASDGEAFF	TGCAGTGCCTCGGACGGTGAAGCTTTCTTT
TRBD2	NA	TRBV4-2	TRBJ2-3	CASSHRAGTTLDTDTQYF	TGTGCCAGCAGCCATAGAGCGGGGACGACCTTGGACACAGATACGCAGTATTTT
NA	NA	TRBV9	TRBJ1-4	CASSVGGSNEKLFF	TGTGCCAGCAGCGTAGGTGGGTCTAATGAAAAACTGTTTTTT
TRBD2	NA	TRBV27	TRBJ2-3	CASSSPRGGSDTQYF	TGTGCCAGCAGTTCCCCGAGGGGAGGGTCAGATACGCAGTATTTT
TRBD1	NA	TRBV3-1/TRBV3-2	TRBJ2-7	CASSPQRDRGTYEQYF	TGTGCCAGCAGCCCACAACGGGACAGGGGAACCTACGAGCAGTACTTC
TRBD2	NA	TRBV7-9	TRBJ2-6	CAQSGGGPHSGANVLTF	TGTGCCCAATCGGGGGGGGGCCCTCACTCTGGGGCCAACGTCCTGACTTTC
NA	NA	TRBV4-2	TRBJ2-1	CASSQDWDTDLPLGEQFF	TGTGCCAGCAGCCAAGATTGGGACACGGACTTACCCCTCGGAGAGCAGTTCTTC
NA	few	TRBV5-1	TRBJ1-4	CASSLAPFGNEKLFF	TGCGCCAGCAGCTTGGCCCCCTTTGGTAATGAAAAACTGTTTTTT
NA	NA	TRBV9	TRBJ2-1	CASSVAHRNEQFF	TGTGCCAGCAGCGTAGCCCACCGCAATGAGCAGTTCTTC
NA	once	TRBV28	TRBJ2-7	CASSINQLSGQYF	TGTGCCAGCAGTATTAACCAACTCTCCGGGCAGTACTTC
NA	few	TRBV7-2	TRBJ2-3	CASSLAPGAAGTQYF	TGTGCCAGCAGCTTAGCTCCGGGAGCCGCCGGTACGCAGTATTTT
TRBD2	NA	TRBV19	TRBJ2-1	CASSRRGLAGVDEQFF	TGTGCCAGTAGTAGGAGGGGGCTAGCGGGGGTCGATGAGCAGTTCTTC
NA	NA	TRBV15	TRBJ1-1	CATTKSVGGASTEAFF	TGTGCCACCACCAAGTCCGTGGGGGGCGCGAGCACTGAAGCTTTCTTT